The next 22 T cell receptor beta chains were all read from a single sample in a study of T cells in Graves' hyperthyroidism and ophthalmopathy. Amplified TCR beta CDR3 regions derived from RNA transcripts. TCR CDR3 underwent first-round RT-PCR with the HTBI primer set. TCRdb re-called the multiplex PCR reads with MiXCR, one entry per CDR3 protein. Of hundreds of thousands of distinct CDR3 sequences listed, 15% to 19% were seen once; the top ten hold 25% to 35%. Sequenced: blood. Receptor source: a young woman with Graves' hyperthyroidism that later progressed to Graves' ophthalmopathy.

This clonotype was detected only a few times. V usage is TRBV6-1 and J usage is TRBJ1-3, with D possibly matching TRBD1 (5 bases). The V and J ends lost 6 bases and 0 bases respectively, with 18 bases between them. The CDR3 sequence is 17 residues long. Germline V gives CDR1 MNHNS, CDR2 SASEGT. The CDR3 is CASRGTGSPASGNTIYF. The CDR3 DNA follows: TGTGCCAGCAGAGGTACAGGCAGCCCGGCCTCTGGAAACACCATATATTTT.

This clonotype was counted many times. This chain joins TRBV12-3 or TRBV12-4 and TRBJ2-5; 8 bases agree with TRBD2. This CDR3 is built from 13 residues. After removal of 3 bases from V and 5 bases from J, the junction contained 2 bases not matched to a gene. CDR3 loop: CASSFGGRETQYF. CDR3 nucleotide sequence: TGTGCCAGCAGTTTCGGCGGGAGGGAGACCCAGTACTTC.

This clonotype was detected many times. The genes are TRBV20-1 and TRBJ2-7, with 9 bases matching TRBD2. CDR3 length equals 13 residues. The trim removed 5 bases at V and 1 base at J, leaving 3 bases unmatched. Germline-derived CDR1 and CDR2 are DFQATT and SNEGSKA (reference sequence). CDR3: CSALAGESYEQYF. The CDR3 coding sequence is TGCAGTGCTTTAGCGGGAGAATCCTACGAGCAGTACTTC.

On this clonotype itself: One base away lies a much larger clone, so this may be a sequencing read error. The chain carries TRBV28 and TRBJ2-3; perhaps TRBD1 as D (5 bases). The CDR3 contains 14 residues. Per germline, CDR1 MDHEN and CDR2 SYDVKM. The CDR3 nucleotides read TGTGCCATCAGTTTAAGGGGCCCGTCGGGTACGCAGTATTTT. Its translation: CAISLRGPSGTQYF.

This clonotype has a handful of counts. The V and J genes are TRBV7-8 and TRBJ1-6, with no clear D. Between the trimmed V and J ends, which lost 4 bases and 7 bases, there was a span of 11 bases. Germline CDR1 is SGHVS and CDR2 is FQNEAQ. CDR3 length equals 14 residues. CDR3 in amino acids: CASSSRRENSPLHF. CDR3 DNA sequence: TGTGCCAGCAGCTCCCGACGGGAAAATTCACCCCTCCACTTT.

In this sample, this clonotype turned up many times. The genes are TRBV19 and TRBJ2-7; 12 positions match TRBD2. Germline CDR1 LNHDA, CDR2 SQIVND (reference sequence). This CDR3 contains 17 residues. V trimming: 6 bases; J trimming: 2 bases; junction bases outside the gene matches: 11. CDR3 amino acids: CASSHLGLAGNTYEQYF. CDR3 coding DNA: TGTGCCAGTAGCCACCTCGGACTAGCGGGAAATACCTACGAGCAGTACTTC.

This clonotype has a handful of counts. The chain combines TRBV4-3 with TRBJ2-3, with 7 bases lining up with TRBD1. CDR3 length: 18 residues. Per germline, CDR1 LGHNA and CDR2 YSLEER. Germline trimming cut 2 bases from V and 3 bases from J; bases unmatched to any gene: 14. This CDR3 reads CASSQFSDREVVTDTQYF. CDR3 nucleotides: TGCGCCAGCAGCCAATTTTCTGACAGGGAAGTGGTTACAGATACGCAGTATTTT.

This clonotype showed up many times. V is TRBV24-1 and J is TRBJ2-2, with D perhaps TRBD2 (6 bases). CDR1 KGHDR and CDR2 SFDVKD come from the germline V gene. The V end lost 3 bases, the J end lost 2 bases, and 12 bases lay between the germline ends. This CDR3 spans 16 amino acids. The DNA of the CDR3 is TGTGCCACCAGTGATCTAGGGACTGACAACACCGGGGAGCTGTTTTTT. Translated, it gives CATSDLGTDNTGELFF.

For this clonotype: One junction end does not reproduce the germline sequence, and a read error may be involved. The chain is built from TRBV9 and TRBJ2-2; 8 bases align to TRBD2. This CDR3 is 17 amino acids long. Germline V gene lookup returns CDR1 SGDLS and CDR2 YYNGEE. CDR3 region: CASSGTSYVLNTGEPFF. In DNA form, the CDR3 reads TGTGCCAGCAGCGGGACTAGCTACGTACTTAACACCGGGGAGCCGTTTTTT. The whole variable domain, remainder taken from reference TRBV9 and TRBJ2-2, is DSGVTQTPKHLITATGQRVTLRCSPRSGDLSVYWYQQSLDQGLQFLIQYYNGEERAKGNILERFSAQQFPDLHSELNLSSLELGDSALYFCASSGTSYVLNTGEPFFGEGSRLTVL.

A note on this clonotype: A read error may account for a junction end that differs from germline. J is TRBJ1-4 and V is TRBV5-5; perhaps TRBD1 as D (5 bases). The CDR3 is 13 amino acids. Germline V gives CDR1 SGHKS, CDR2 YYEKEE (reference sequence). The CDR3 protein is CAGSLGRNEKLFF. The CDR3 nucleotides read TGTGCCGGCAGCTTGGGACGAAATGAAAAACTGTTTTTT.

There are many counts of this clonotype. The CDR3 DNA is TGTGCCAGCGCCCTTTCCCCGACTCACTACGAGCAGTACTTC. This encodes CASALSPTHYEQYF. This rearrangement joins TRBV6-1 to TRBJ2-7; no reliable D call. The CDR3 is made up of 14 amino acids. Germline V gene data show CDR1 as MNHNS and CDR2 as SASEGT. Trimming took off 8 bases at V and 3 bases at J, with 17 bases between the two ends.

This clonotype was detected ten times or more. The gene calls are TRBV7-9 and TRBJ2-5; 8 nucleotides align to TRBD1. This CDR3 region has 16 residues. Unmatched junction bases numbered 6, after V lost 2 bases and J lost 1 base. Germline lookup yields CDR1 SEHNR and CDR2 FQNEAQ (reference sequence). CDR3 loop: CASSLPGQGPQETQYF. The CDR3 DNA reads TGTGCCAGCAGCTTACCCGGACAGGGACCCCAAGAGACCCAGTACTTC.

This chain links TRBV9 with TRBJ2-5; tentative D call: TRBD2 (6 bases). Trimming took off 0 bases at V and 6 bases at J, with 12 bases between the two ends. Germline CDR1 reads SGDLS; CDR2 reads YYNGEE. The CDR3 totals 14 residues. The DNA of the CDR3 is TGTGCCAGCAGCGTAGGGGGGGATCGAAAGACCCAGTACTTC. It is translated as CASSVGGDRKTQYF.

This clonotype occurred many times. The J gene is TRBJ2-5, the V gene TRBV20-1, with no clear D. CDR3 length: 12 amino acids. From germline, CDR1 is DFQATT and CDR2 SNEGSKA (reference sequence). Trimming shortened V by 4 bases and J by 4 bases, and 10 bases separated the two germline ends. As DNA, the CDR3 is TGCAGTGCTACTGTAGGAGCAGAGACCCAGTACTTC. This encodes CSATVGAETQYF.

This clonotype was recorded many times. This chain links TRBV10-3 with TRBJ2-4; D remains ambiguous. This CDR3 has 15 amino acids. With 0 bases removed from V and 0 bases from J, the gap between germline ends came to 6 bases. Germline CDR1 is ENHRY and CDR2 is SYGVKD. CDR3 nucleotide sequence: TGTGCCATCAGTGAGTCGGGTGTAGCCAAAAACATTCAGTACTTC. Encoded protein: CAISESGVAKNIQYF.

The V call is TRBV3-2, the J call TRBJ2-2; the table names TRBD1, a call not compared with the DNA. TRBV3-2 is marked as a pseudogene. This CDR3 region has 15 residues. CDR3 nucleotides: TGTGCCAGCAGCCACGCTTGGGGGGCTGCCGGGGAGCTGTTTTTT. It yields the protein CASSHAWGAAGELFF.

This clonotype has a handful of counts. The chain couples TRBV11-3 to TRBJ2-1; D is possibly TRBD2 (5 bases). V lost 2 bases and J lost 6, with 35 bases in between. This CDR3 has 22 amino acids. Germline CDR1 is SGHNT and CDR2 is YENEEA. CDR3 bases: TGTGCCAGCAGCTTACCCCGGAGACTATCATTCTTACGCCCAGGTGTTTGCAATGAGCAGTTCTTC. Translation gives CASSLPRRLSFLRPGVCNEQFF.

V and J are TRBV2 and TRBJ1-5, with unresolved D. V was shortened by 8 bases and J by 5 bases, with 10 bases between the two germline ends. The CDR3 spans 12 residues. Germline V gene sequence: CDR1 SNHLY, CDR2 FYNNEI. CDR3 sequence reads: CASREIDQPQHF. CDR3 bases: TGTGCCAGCCGGGAGATCGATCAGCCCCAGCATTTT.

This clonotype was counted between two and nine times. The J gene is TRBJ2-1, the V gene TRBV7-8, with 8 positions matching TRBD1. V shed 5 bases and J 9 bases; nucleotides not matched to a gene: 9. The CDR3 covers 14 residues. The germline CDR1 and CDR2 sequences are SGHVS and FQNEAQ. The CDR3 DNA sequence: TGTGCCAGCAGCCCCCCCAGGGGGCGAGGTGAGCAGTTCTTC. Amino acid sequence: CASSPPRGRGEQFF. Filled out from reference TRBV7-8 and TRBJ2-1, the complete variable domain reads GAGVSQSPRYKVAKRGQDVALRCDPISGHVSLFWYQQALGQGPEFLTYFQNEAQLDKSGLPSDRFFAERPEGSVSTLKIQRTQQEDSAVYLCASSPPRGRGEQFFGPGTRLTVL.

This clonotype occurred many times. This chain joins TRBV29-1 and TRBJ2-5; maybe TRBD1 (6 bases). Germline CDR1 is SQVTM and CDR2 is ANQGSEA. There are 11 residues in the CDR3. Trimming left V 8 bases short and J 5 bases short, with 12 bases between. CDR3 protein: CSNRVGETQYF. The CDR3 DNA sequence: TGCAGCAACAGGGTTGGGGAGACCCAGTACTTC. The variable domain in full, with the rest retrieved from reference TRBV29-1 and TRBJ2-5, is SAVISQKPSRDICQRGTSLTIQCQVDSQVTMMFWYRQQPGQSLTLIATANQGSEATYESGFVIDKFPISRPNLTFSTLTVSNMSPEDSSIYLCSNRVGETQYFGPGTRLLVL.

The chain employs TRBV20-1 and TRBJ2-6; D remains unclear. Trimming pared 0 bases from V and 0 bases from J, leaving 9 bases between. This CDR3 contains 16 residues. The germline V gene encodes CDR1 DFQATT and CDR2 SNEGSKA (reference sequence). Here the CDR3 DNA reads TGCAGTGCTAGAGATCTTTTAGTCTCTGGGGCCAACGTCCTGACTTTC. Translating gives CSARDLLVSGANVLTF.

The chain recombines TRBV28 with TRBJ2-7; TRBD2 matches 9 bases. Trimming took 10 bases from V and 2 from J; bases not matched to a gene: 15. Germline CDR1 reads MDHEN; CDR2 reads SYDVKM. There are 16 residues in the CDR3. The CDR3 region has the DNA TGTGCCACCGTAGGCGGGAGGGTTTCGAACGCCTACGAGCAGTACTTC. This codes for CATVGGRVSNAYEQYF.